A single sample is the source of the 30 T cell receptor beta chains below, sequenced in a study of cytomegalovirus exposure and HLA in healthy donors. Researchers ran the PCR with 60 Vbeta and 13 Jbeta primers. Method: immunoSEQ multiplex PCR; TCRdb's copy keeps in-frame clones and lacks some. The data contain roughly 50,000 clones, under 80% of them singletons. The sequencing input was PBMCs. The receptors originated from a man aged 25 to 40 in good health and CMV-seropositive.

The chain links TRBV9 to TRBJ1-1; TRBD1 agrees at 9 bases. CDR3 size: 14 residues. The germline V gene has CDR1 SGDLS and CDR2 YYNGEE. The V and J ends lost 0 bases and 6 bases, in that order; junction bases with no gene match: 3. CDR3: CASSVGDRASEAFF. The CDR3 nucleotides are TGTGCCAGCAGCGTAGGGGACAGGGCTTCTGAAGCTTTCTTT.

V is TRBV5-4 and J is TRBJ2-2; 9 bases align to TRBD2. Trimming removed 2 bases from V and 2 bases from J; junction bases left unmatched: 4. Per germline, CDR1 SGHNT and CDR2 YYREEE (reference sequence). The CDR3 extends over 16 amino acids. For the CDR3, the DNA is TGTGCCAGCAGCTTTAGGCGGGGGGGTAACACCGGGGAGCTGTTTTTT. Translated: CASSFRRGGNTGELFF.

This clone has a handful of counts. The chain is built from TRBV4-3 and TRBJ2-7; 14 nucleotides align to TRBD2. Germline CDR1 LGHNA, CDR2 YSLEER. J gave up 7 bases and V 0 bases, and 11 bases lay outside the gene matches. The CDR3 spans 18 residues. CDR3 protein: CASSQDWGLAGAPREQYF. CDR3 in DNA: TGCGCCAGCAGCCAAGATTGGGGACTAGCGGGGGCCCCGCGGGAGCAGTACTTC.

Only a few counts were recorded for this clone. This chain joins TRBV28 and TRBJ2-4; 8 bases are shared with TRBD2. Germline trimming cut 8 bases from V and 6 bases from J; bases unmatched to any gene: 6. This CDR3 region has 13 residues. CDR1 is MDHEN and CDR2 is SYDVKM in the germline V gene. CDR3 sequence: CASEAGGVNIQYF. The CDR3 DNA sequence: TGTGCCAGCGAGGCGGGGGGCGTAAACATTCAGTACTTC. Supplemented by reference TRBV28 and TRBJ2-4, the full variable domain reads DVKVTQSSRYLVKRTGEKVFLECVQDMDHENMFWYRQDPGLGLRLIYFSYDVKMKEKGDIPEGYSVSREKKERFSLILESASTNQTSMYLCASEAGGVNIQYFGAGTRLSVL.

V usage is TRBV5-6 and J usage is TRBJ2-5; 9 positions match TRBD2. The J call may be in error: the DNA end matches TRBJ2-7 better. The germline V gene has CDR1 SGHDT and CDR2 YYEEEE. This CDR3 region has 14 residues. This chain's CDR3 is CASSFGAGGTEQYF. The CDR3 bases are TGTGCCAGCAGCTTTGGAGCGGGGGGAACCGAGCAGTACTTC.

V usage is TRBV30 and J usage is TRBJ1-1; D might be TRBD1 (5 bases). V was cut by 3 bases and J by 2 bases, with 13 bases left in between. This CDR3 region has 14 residues. Germline V gives CDR1 GTSNPN, CDR2 SVGIG (reference sequence). The CDR3 coding sequence is TGTGCCTGGAGAACAGGTTTTGCCAACACTGAAGCTTTCTTT. Its protein is CAWRTGFANTEAFF.

The rearrangement joins TRBV5-6 to TRBJ1-2; a weak D match, TRBD1 (5 bases). The CDR3 contains 15 residues. Germline values: CDR1 SGHDT, CDR2 YYEEEE. The V end was cut by 0 bases, the J end by 4 bases, with 13 bases between. The CDR3 bases are TGTGCCAGCAGCTTGGTTTCGGGGGGGGGCTATGGCTACACCTTC. The encoded protein is CASSLVSGGGYGYTF.

The chain carries TRBV29-1 and TRBJ2-5, with TRBD2 matching 7 bases. With 4 bases clipped from V and 5 bases from J, the junction kept 13 bases outside the gene matches. The V gene's germline CDR1 is SQVTM and CDR2 ANQGSEA. This CDR3 is built from 15 residues. CDR3 DNA: TGCAGCGTTGGGGGGGGTCAGGCCAGGGTGGAGACCCAGTACTTC. Protein sequence: CSVGGGQARVETQYF.

The V and J genes are TRBV5-4 and TRBJ1-2, with 9 bases identical to TRBD1. V shed 3 bases and J 4 bases; nucleotides not matched to a gene: 7. CDR1 is SGHNT and CDR2 is YYREEE in the germline V gene (reference sequence). CDR3 length: 15 residues. This chain's CDR3 is CASSSGQGFRYGYTF. CDR3 in DNA: TGTGCCAGCAGCTCGGGACAGGGCTTTCGCTATGGCTACACCTTC.

The chain uses TRBV15 and TRBJ1-5, with D possibly TRBD1 on 6 matching bases. Germline V gene data show CDR1 as LNHNV and CDR2 as YYDKDF (reference sequence). The CDR3 totals 13 residues. The V gene lost 5 bases and the J gene lost 7 bases, with 12 bases spanning the gap. The CDR3 reads CATSGGARQPQHF. The CDR3 region has the DNA TGTGCCACCAGCGGGGGGGCTCGGCAGCCCCAGCATTTT.

The chain carries TRBV30 and TRBJ2-2; no definite D call. The length of the CDR3 is 12 residues. CDR1 is GTSNPN, CDR2 SVGIG, per germline (reference sequence). V was pared by 0 bases and J by 6 bases, with 5 bases between. The CDR3 sequence is CAWSVLSGELFF. The DNA for the CDR3 is TGTGCCTGGAGTGTACTTTCCGGGGAGCTGTTTTTT.

The rearrangement joins TRBV7-2 to TRBJ1-2, with D unresolved. Germline V gives CDR1 SGHTA, CDR2 FQGNSA. This CDR3 comprises 11 residues. With 5 bases removed from V and 5 bases from J, the gap between germline ends came to 6 bases. In DNA form, the CDR3 reads TGTGCCAGCAGCCCCACTTATGGCTACACCTTC. This translates into CASSPTYGYTF.

This chain joins TRBV7-3 and TRBJ1-2, with unresolved D. Deletions cut 2 bases from V and 5 bases from J, with 15 bases between. The length of the CDR3 is 15 residues. The germline V gene has CDR1 SGHTA and CDR2 FQGTGA. CDR3 protein: CASSLSVHTPYGYTF. DNA for the CDR3: TGTGCCAGCAGCTTATCAGTGCACACGCCATATGGCTACACCTTC.

This clone was observed many times. V usage is TRBV5-1 and J usage is TRBJ1-4; the D gene is possibly TRBD1 (5 bases). CDR1 is SGHRS and CDR2 is YFSETQ in the germline V gene. This CDR3 region has 14 residues. V dropped 4 bases and J dropped 6 bases, with 13 bases sitting between them. CDR3 DNA sequence: TGCGCCAGCAGCGCGGGGCCCCGAGATGAAAAACTGTTTTTT. Translation: CASSAGPRDEKLFF.

The chain uses TRBV5-1 and TRBJ2-1; the D gene is possibly TRBD2 (5 bases). CDR3 length equals 14 residues. Deletions cut 0 bases from V and 4 bases from J, with 8 bases between. Germline lookup yields CDR1 SGHRS and CDR2 YFSETQ. CDR3: CASSLVDSYNEQFF. In DNA, the CDR3 is TGCGCCAGCAGCTTGGTGGACTCATACAATGAGCAGTTCTTC.

The chain couples TRBV9 to TRBJ2-1; no clear D. CDR1 is SGDLS, CDR2 YYNGEE, per germline. The germline V and J ends were trimmed by 0 bases and 0 bases, with 7 bases remaining between them. The CDR3 totals 15 residues. For the CDR3, the DNA is TGTGCCAGCAGCGTAGGTGATAGCTCCTACAATGAGCAGTTCTTC. Translating it yields CASSVGDSSYNEQFF.

This chain links TRBV4-2 with TRBJ1-3; 9 nucleotides align to TRBD1. Germline V lookup: CDR1 LGHNA, CDR2 YNFKEQ. CDR3 length: 17 amino acids. V lost 3 bases, J lost 4 bases, and 10 bases stayed unmatched. The CDR3 nucleotides read TGTGCCAGCAGCCACGGGACAGGGCGGATAAGAGGAAACACCATATATTTT. Its translation is CASSHGTGRIRGNTIYF.

DNA of the CDR3: TGTGCCAGCAGTGCCCTACAGGGGAGCACTGAAGCTTTCTTT. Protein sequence: CASSALQGSTEAFF. The J gene is TRBJ1-1, the V gene TRBV6-4; 7 bases map to TRBD1. The junction had 6 bases not matched to a gene; V was cut back by 4 bases and J by 4 bases. Per the germline V gene, CDR1 is MRHNA and CDR2 is SNTAGT. The CDR3 runs 14 residues.

V and J are TRBV11-3 and TRBJ1-6; D is possibly TRBD1 (5 bases). V lost 2 bases and J lost 10, with 21 bases in between. CDR1 and CDR2 from the germline V gene are SGHNT and YENEEA. This CDR3 comprises 17 residues. The CDR3 DNA follows: TGTGCCAGCAGCTTACTAGGGTTGTTCAGGGTAAGATCACCCCTCCACTTT. Its translation is CASSLLGLFRVRSPLHF.

V and J are TRBV5-6 and TRBJ1-6; D gene uncertain. Trimming cost V 0 bases and J 2 bases, with 6 bases left between them. The CDR3 loop spans 15 amino acids. CDR1 and CDR2 from the germline V gene are SGHDT and YYEEEE. The DNA for the CDR3 is TGTGCCAGCAGCTTGGTGAGAGCCTATAATTCACCCCTCCACTTT. Its protein product is CASSLVRAYNSPLHF.

In its sample, this clone was seen a few times. This chain connects TRBV4-3 to TRBJ1-4; D is possibly TRBD1 (5 bases). V was cut by 0 bases and J by 4 bases, with 9 bases left in between. The germline V gene has CDR1 LGHNA and CDR2 YSLEER. This CDR3 has 15 amino acids. The CDR3 here is CASSQEGRYNEKLFF. CDR3 nucleotides: TGCGCCAGCAGCCAAGAGGGGCGGTATAATGAAAAACTGTTTTTT.

This clone appeared a few times. The chain recombines TRBV6-1 with TRBJ1-1; D uncertain. Germline CDR1 MNHNS, CDR2 SASEGT. This CDR3 has 15 residues. Trimming pared 2 bases from V and 0 bases from J, leaving 10 bases between. CDR3 region: CASSEWEAMNTEAFF. The CDR3 nucleotides read TGTGCCAGCAGTGAATGGGAGGCTATGAACACTGAAGCTTTCTTT.

The V call is TRBV30, the J call TRBJ1-2; 7 positions match TRBD1. V lost 3 bases, J lost 4 bases, and 8 bases stayed unmatched. The CDR3 is 14 amino acids. Germline-derived CDR1 and CDR2 are GTSNPN and SVGIG (reference sequence). This CDR3 is CAWRAAGGGYGYTF. The CDR3 bases are TGTGCCTGGAGAGCGGCAGGGGGAGGCTATGGCTACACCTTC. Filled out from reference TRBV30 and TRBJ1-2, the complete variable domain reads SQTIHQWPATLVQPVGSPLSLECTVEGTSNPNLYWYRQAAGRGLQLLFYSVGIGQISSEVPQNLSASRPQDRQFILSSKKLLLSDSGFYLCAWRAAGGGYGYTFGSGTRLTVV.

This clone was counted a few times. The chain has TRBV18 and TRBJ1-1; D possibly corresponds to TRBD1 (6 bases). V was clipped by 3 bases and J by 6 bases, with 8 bases between them. Germline V gene data show CDR1 as KGHSH and CDR2 as LQKENI. The CDR3 loop spans 12 amino acids. CDR3 sequence reads: CASSPPGAEAFF. The CDR3 DNA reads TGTGCCAGCTCACCCCCAGGGGCTGAAGCTTTCTTT.

V is TRBV25-1 and J is TRBJ1-6; D unresolved. Germline V gene sequence: CDR1 MGHDK, CDR2 SYGVNS. V shed 1 base and J shed 7 bases, with 8 bases lying between them. The length of the CDR3 is 14 residues. Here the CDR3 reads CASSEWAGNSPLHF. The CDR3 DNA follows: TGTGCCAGCAGTGAATGGGCGGGGAATTCACCCCTCCACTTT.

The table lists this clone with a few counts. J is TRBJ1-5 and V is TRBV4-3; D is unresolved. This CDR3 is 14 amino acids long. Trimming removed 1 base at V and 3 bases at J, with 7 bases between. Germline CDR1 is LGHNA and CDR2 is YSLEER. The CDR3 sequence is CASSQGGFNQPQHF. CDR3 nucleotides: TGCGCCAGCAGCCAAGGCGGATTCAATCAGCCCCAGCATTTT.

This sequence joins TRBV19 and TRBJ1-2; D call uncertain. V was pared by 5 bases and J by 3 bases, with 7 bases between. CDR3 length: 12 residues. CDR1 is LNHDA, CDR2 SQIVND, per germline (reference sequence). The DNA for the CDR3 is TGTGCCAGTAGTCCGAGGGACTATGGCTACACCTTC. Its translation: CASSPRDYGYTF. Supplemented by reference TRBV19 and TRBJ1-2, the full variable domain reads DGGITQSPKYLFRKEGQNVTLSCEQNLNHDAMYWYRQDPGQGLRLIYYSQIVNDFQKGDIAEGYSVSREKKESFPLTVTSAQKNPTAFYLCASSPRDYGYTFGSGTRLTVV.

This clone has only a few counts. The J gene is TRBJ1-1, the V gene TRBV28; D call uncertain. V lost 2 bases to trimming and J lost 10 bases, with 5 bases between them. The CDR3 is 10 residues long. The germline V gene encodes CDR1 MDHEN and CDR2 SYDVKM. Here the CDR3 reads CASSLERAFF. Written as DNA, the CDR3 is TGTGCCAGCAGTTTAGAGAGAGCTTTCTTT.

The chain carries TRBV19 and TRBJ2-7; 12 bases align to TRBD2. Trimming took 4 bases from V and 2 from J; bases not matched to a gene: 6. Looked up from germline, CDR1 is LNHDA and CDR2 is SQIVND (reference sequence). There are 16 residues in the CDR3. The CDR3 DNA sequence: TGTGCCAGTAGTAGGGGGACTAGCGGGTTTGCCTACGAGCAGTACTTC. Its protein product is CASSRGTSGFAYEQYF.

The gene calls are TRBV7-9 and TRBJ1-2, with D unclear. Germline V gene lookup returns CDR1 SEHNR and CDR2 FQNEAQ (reference sequence). This CDR3 contains 15 residues. Trimming took 0 bases from V and 6 from J, leaving 14 bases between them. The CDR3 loop reads CASSLASKGDHGYTF. The CDR3 bases are TGTGCCAGCAGCTTAGCCTCGAAAGGAGACCATGGCTACACCTTC. Full variable domain (rest looked up from reference TRBV7-9 and TRBJ1-2): DTGVSQNPRHKITKRGQNVTFRCDPISEHNRLYWYRQTLGQGPEFLTYFQNEAQLEKSRLLSDRFSAERPKGSFSTLEIQRTEQGDSAMYLCASSLASKGDHGYTFGSGTRLTVV.